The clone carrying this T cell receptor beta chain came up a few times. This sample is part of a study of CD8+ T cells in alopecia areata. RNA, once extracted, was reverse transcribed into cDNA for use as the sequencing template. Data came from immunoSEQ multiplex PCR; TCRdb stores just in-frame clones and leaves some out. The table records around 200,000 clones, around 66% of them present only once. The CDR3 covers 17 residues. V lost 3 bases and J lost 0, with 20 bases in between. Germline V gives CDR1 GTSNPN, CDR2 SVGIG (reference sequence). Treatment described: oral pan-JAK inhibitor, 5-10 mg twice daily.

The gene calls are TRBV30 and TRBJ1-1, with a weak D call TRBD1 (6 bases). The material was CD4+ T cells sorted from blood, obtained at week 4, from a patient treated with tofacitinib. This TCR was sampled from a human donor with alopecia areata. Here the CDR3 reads CAWRGKGGIKLNTEAFF. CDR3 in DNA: TGTGCCTGGAGGGGAAAGGGGGGAATAAAACTGAACACTGAAGCTTTCTTT.